Below are 8 T cell receptor beta chains sequenced from a single sample in a study of blood T cell repertoires in COVID-19. Produced via immunoSEQ multiplex PCR; TCRdb's table is partial and in-frame only. The data show 250,000 or so clones, 70% to 90% seen once. Input material: peripheral blood. Every receptor here comes from a young man with COVID-19, enrolled during active disease.

On this clone itself: Other DNA sequences in this sample translate to the same CDR3. This chain uses TRBV7-2 with TRBJ1-3; weak D call: TRBD1 (5 bases). The CDR3 length is 13 residues. Trimming pared 4 bases from V and 4 bases from J, leaving 8 bases between. Per the germline V gene, CDR1 is SGHTA and CDR2 is FQGNSA. As DNA, the CDR3 is TGTGCCAGCAGCTCCGGGGGGGGAAACACCATATATTTT. The encoded protein is CASSSGGGNTIYF.

For this clone: Other DNA sequences within the sample encode an identical CDR3. The chain is built from TRBV9 and TRBJ2-3; D possibly corresponds to TRBD2 (6 bases). Deletions cut 0 bases from V and 1 base from J, with 9 bases between. From germline, CDR1 is SGDLS and CDR2 YYNGEE. The CDR3 is 15 amino acids. This CDR3 is CASSVALAGTDTQYF. In DNA form, the CDR3 reads TGTGCCAGCAGCGTAGCACTAGCTGGCACAGATACGCAGTATTTT.

The chain is built from TRBV7-9 and TRBJ2-2; D may be TRBD1 (6 bases). V was shortened by 1 base and J by 7 bases, with 13 bases between the two germline ends. The CDR3 has 15 amino acids. The germline gives CDR1 SEHNR, CDR2 FQNEAQ (reference sequence). CDR3 sequence: CASSLVPSGVGELFF. CDR3 DNA sequence: TGTGCCAGCAGCTTAGTCCCGTCAGGGGTCGGGGAGCTGTTTTTT.

The V call is TRBV10-3, the J call TRBJ2-7; possibly TRBD1 for D (5 bases). The CDR3 has 15 amino acids. The germline V gene has CDR1 ENHRY and CDR2 SYGVKD. V dropped 0 bases and J dropped 6 bases, with 15 bases sitting between them. CDR3 nucleotide sequence: TGTGCCATCAGTGAGTCGGAAGGGGTTACCAGCGAGCAGTACTTC. It codes for CAISESEGVTSEQYF.

The V and J genes are TRBV11-2 and TRBJ2-3; 8 bases agree with TRBD2. CDR1 and CDR2 (germline): SGHAT, FQNNGV. This CDR3 region has 13 residues. V was clipped by 10 bases and J by 6 bases; unmatched bases: 9. The CDR3 is CATERSGVDTQYF. In DNA form, the CDR3 reads TGTGCCACCGAGCGTAGCGGGGTTGATACGCAGTATTTT.

The chain recombines TRBV3-1 (or the pseudogene TRBV3-2) with TRBJ2-5, with D possibly matching TRBD1 (5 bases). The CDR3 sequence is 19 residues long. The V end was cut by 4 bases, the J end by 5 bases, with 29 bases between. From germline, CDR1 is LGHDT and CDR2 YNNKEL (reference sequence). For the CDR3, the DNA is TGTGCCAGCAGCCTACTGGACGGCAGGGCTTCGGAATCACGGGAGACCCAGTACTTC. This encodes CASSLLDGRASESRETQYF.

The V gene is TRBV6-2 or TRBV6-3, the J gene TRBJ1-5; 7 bases line up with TRBD1. The V gene's germline CDR1 is MNHEY and CDR2 SVGEGT. After removal of 6 bases from V and 0 bases from J, the junction contained 11 bases not matched to a gene. This CDR3 region has 17 residues. CDR3 loop: CASSPIRDSYSNQPQHF. DNA of the CDR3: TGTGCCAGCAGCCCTATCCGGGACAGTTATAGCAATCAGCCCCAGCATTTT.

The rearrangement uses TRBV24-1 and TRBJ2-1; D remains ambiguous. From germline, CDR1 is KGHDR and CDR2 SFDVKD. The V and J ends lost 5 bases and 4 bases respectively, with 2 bases between them. The CDR3 extends over 11 amino acids. The CDR3, as DNA: TGTGCCACCAGTGTATACAATGAGCAGTTCTTC. Translating gives CATSVYNEQFF.